This entry concerns a single TCR beta chain. The antigen remains undetermined. This record belongs to a study of blood T cells in healthy people across ages. General study findings and limits: When one million T cells were used, diversity estimates were thought to be underestimates.

Germline CDR1 reads MDHEN; CDR2 reads SYDVKM. The germline V and J ends were trimmed by 6 bases and 3 bases, with 15 bases remaining between them. CDR3 length equals 14 residues. Then a second PCR, running about 7 to 11 cycles, was carried out with a sample-barcoded 5' primer and a J-beta primer mix. With 12 random nucleotides, a template-switch adaptor tagged each individual cDNA molecule. TCRdb re-analysed the 5' RACE reads in MiXCR, keeping a single row per CDR3 protein. The repertoire includes 1.5 million to 1.8 million distinct CDR3 sequences, 42% of them detected once, and over 3.5% sits in the top ten. The study recruited healthy Caucasian donors from Russia who were aged about 6 to 95.

The receptor's source is a woman aged 18-30 years in good health. V is TRBV28 and J is TRBJ2-7; unclear D gene. The sequencing sample was made of blood. Here the CDR3 DNA reads TGTGCCAGCAGCCAACGATTGGGCAGCTACGAGCAGTACTTC. It yields the protein CASSQRLGSYEQYF.